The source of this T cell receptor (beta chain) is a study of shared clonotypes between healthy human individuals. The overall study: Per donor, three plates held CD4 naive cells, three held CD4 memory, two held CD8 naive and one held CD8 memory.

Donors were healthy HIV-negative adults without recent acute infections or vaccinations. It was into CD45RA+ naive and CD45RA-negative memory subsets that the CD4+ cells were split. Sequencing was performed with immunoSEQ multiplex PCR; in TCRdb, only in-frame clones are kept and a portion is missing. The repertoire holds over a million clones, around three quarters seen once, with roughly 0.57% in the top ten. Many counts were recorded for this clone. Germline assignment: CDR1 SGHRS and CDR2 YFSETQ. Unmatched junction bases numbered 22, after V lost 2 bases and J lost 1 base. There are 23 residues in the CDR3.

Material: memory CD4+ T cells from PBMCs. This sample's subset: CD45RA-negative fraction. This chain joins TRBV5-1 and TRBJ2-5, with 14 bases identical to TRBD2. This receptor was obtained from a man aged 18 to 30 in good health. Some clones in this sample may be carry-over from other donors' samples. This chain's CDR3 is CASSFPPLNRDIGLAGGQETQYF. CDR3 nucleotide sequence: TGCGCCAGCAGCTTCCCTCCCCTCAACAGGGACATCGGACTAGCGGGAGGCCAAGAGACCCAGTACTTC. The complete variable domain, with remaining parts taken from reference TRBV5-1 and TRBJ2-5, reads KAGVTQTPRYLIKTRGQQVTLSCSPISGHRSVSWYQQTPGQGLQFLFEYFSETQRNKGNFPGRFSGRQFSNSRSEMNVSTLELGDSALYLCASSFPPLNRDIGLAGGQETQYFGPGTRLLVL.